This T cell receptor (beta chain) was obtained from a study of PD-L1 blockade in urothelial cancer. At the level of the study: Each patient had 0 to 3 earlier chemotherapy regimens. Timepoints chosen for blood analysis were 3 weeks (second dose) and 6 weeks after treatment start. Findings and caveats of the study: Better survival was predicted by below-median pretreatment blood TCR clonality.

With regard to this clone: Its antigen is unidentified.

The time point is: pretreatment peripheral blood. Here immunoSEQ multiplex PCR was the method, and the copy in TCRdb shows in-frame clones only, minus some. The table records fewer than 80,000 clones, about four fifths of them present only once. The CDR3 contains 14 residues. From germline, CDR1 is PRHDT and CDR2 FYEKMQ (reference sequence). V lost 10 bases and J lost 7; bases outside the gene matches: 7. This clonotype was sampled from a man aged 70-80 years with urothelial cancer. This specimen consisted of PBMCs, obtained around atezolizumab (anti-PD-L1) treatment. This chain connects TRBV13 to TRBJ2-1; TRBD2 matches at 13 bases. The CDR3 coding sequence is TGTGCCACGAGGACTAGCGGGAGTGTGAATGAGCAGTTCTTC. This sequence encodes CATRTSGSVNEQFF.